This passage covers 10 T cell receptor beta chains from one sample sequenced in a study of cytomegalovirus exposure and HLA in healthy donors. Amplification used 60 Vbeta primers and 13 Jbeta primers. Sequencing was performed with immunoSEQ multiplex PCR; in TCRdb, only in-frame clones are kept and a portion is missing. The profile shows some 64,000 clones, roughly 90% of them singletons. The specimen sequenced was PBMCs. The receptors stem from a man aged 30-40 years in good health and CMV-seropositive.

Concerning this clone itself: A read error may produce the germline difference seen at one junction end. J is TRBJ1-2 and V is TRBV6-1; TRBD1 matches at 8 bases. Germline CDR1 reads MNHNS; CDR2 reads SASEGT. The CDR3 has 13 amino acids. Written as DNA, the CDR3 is TGTGCCAGCAGTGAATTTACCCCGGGACAGGCCCACTTC. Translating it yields CASSEFTPGQAHF.

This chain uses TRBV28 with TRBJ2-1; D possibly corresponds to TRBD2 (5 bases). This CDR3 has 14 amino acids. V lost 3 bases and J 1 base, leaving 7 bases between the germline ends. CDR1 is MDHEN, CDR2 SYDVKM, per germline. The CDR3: CASSFRGSYNEQFF. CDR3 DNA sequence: TGTGCCAGCAGTTTTCGAGGGTCCTACAATGAGCAGTTCTTC.

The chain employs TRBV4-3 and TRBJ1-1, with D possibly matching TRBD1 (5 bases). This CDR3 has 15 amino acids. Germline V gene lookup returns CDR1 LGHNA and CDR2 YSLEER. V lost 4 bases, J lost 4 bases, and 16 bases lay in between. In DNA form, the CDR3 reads TGCGCCAGCAGCCCGGGGGGTTCGGGCGGCACTGAAGCTTTCTTT. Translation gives CASSPGGSGGTEAFF.

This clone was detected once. CDR3 protein: CASRPGLTYEQYF. DNA for the CDR3: TGTGCCAGCAGGCCGGGACTAACCTACGAGCAGTACTTC. The chain has TRBV28 and TRBJ2-5, with TRBD2 matching over 7 bases. The tail of the sequence fits TRBJ2-7 better, so the J call may be wrong. This CDR3 is 13 amino acids long. From germline, CDR1 is MDHEN and CDR2 SYDVKM.

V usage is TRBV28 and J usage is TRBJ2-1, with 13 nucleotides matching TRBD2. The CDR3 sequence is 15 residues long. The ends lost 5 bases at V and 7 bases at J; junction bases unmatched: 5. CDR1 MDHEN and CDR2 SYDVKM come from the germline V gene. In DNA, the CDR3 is TGTGCCAGCAGTGGGGGACTAGCGGGAATTAATGAGCAGTTCTTC. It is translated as CASSGGLAGINEQFF. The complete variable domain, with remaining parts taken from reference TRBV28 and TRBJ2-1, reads DVKVTQSSRYLVKRTGEKVFLECVQDMDHENMFWYRQDPGLGLRLIYFSYDVKMKEKGDIPEGYSVSREKKERFSLILESASTNQTSMYLCASSGGLAGINEQFFGPGTRLTVL.

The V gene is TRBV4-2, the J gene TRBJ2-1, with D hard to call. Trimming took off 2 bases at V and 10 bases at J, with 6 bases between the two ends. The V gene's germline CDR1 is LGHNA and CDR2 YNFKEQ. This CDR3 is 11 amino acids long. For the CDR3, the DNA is TGTGCCAGCAGCCAAAGTCGGGAGCAGTTCTTC. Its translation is CASSQSREQFF.

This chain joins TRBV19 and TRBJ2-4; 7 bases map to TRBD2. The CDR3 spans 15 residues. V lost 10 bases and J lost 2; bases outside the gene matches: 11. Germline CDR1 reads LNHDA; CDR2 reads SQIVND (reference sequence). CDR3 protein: CATAVREFTKNIQYF. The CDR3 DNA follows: TGTGCCACTGCGGTGCGGGAGTTTACCAAAAACATTCAGTACTTC.

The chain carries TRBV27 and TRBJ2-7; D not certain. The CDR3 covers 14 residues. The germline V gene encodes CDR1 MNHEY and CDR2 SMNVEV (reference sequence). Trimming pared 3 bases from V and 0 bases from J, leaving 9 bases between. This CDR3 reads CASSLTSVSYEQYF. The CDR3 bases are TGTGCCAGCAGTTTGACCAGCGTCTCCTACGAGCAGTACTTC.

The CDR3 DNA sequence: TGTGCCAGTAGTTCGTTGACAGGAGGTGATGAAAAACTGTTTTTT. It translates to CASSSLTGGDEKLFF. The gene calls are TRBV19 and TRBJ1-4; the D gene is possibly TRBD1 (6 bases). V lost 5 bases and J lost 6, with 16 bases in between. Germline values: CDR1 LNHDA, CDR2 SQIVND (reference sequence). This CDR3 has 15 amino acids.

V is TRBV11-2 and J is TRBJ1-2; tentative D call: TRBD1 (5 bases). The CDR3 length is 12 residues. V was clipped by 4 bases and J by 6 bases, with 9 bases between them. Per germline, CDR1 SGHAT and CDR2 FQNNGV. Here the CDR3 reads CASSSQGNGYTF. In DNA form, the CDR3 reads TGTGCCAGCAGCTCCCAGGGAAATGGCTACACCTTC.